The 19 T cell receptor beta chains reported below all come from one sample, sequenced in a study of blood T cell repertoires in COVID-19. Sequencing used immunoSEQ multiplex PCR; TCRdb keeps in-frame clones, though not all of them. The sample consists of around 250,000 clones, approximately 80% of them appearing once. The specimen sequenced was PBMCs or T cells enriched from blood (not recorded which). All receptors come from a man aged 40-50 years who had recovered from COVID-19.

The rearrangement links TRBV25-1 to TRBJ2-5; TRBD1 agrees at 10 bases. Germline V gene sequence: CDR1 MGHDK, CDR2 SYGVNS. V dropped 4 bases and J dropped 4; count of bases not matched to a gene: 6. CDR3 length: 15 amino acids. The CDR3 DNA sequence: TGTGCCAGCAGTGTAGACAGGGGGCTCCGAGAGACCCAGTACTTC. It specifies CASSVDRGLRETQYF. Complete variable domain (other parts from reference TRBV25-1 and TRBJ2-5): EADIYQTPRYLVIGTGKKITLECSQTMGHDKMYWYQQDPGMELHLIHYSYGVNSTEKGDLSSESTVSRIRTEHFPLTLESARPSHTSQYLCASSVDRGLRETQYFGPGTRLLVL.

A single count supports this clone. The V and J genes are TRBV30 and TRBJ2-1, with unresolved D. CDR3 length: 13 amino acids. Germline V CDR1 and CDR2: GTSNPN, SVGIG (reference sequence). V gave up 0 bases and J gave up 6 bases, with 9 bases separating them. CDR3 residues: CAWSVANGNEQFF. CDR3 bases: TGTGCCTGGAGTGTCGCTAACGGCAATGAGCAGTTCTTC. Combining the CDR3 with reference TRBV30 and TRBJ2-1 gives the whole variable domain SQTIHQWPATLVQPVGSPLSLECTVEGTSNPNLYWYRQAAGRGLQLLFYSVGIGQISSEVPQNLSASRPQDRQFILSSKKLLLSDSGFYLCAWSVANGNEQFFGPGTRLTVL.

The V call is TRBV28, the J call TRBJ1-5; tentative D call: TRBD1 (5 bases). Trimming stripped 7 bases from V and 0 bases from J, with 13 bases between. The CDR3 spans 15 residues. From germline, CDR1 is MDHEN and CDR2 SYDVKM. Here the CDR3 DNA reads TGTGCCAGCACCTTTGGGGCGTATAGCAATCAGCCCCAGCATTTT. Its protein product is CASTFGAYSNQPQHF.

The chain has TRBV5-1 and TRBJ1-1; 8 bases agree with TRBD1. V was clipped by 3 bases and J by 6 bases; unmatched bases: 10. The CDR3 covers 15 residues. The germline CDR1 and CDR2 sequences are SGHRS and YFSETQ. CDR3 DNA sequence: TGCGCCAGCAGCTATGGGGCAGGGGGCGCTTCTGAAGCTTTCTTT. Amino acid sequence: CASSYGAGGASEAFF.

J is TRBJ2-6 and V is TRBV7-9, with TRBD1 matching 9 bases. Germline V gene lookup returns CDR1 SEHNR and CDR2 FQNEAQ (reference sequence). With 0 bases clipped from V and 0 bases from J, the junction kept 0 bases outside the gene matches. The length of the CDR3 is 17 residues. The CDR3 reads CASSLATGGSGANVLTF. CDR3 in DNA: TGTGCCAGCAGCTTAGCGACAGGGGGCTCTGGGGCCAACGTCCTGACTTTC.

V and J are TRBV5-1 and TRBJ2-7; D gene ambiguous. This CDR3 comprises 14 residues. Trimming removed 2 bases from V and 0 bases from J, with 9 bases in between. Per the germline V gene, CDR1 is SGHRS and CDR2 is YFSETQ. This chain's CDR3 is CASSFITGSYEQYF. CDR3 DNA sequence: TGCGCCAGCAGCTTCATCACTGGCTCCTACGAGCAGTACTTC.

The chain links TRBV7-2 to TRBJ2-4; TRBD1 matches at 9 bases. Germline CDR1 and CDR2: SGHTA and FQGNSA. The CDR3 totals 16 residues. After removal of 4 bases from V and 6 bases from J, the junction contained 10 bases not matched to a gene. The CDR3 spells CASSSVGGTGINIQYF. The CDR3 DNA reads TGTGCCAGCAGCTCCGTCGGTGGGACAGGGATAAACATTCAGTACTTC.

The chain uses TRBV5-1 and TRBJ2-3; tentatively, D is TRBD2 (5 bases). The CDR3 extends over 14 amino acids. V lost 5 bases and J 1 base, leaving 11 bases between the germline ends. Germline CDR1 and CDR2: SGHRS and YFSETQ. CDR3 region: CASRRLLGTDTQYF. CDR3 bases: TGCGCCAGCAGACGACTACTAGGCACAGATACGCAGTATTTT.

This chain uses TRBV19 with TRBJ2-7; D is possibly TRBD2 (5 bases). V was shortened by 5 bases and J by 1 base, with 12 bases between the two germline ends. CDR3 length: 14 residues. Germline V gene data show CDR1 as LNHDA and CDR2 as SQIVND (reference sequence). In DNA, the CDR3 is TGTGCCAGTAGTCCCTCGAGAGGGTCCTACGAGCAGTACTTC. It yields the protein CASSPSRGSYEQYF.

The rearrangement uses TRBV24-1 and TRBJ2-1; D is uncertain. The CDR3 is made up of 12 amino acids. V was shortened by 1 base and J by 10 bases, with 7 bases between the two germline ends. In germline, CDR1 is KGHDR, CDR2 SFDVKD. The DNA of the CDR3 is TGTGCCACCAGTGATTTAACATGGGAGCAGTTCTTC. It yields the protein CATSDLTWEQFF.

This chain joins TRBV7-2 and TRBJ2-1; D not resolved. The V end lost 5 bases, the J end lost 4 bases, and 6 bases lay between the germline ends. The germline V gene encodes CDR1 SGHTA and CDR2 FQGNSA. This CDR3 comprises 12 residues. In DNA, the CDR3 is TGTGCCAGCAGCCGGTCGTACAATGAGCAGTTCTTC. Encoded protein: CASSRSYNEQFF.

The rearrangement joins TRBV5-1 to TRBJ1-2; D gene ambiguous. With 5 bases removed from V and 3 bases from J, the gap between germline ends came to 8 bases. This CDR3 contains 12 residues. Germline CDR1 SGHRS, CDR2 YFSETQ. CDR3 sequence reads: CASSFEDYGYTF. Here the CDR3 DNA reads TGCGCCAGCAGTTTTGAGGACTATGGCTACACCTTC.

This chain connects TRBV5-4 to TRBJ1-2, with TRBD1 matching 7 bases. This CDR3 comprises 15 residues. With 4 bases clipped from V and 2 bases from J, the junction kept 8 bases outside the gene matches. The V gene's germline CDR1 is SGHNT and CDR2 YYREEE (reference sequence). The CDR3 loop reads CASSPNPTGNYGYTF. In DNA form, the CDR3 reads TGTGCCAGCAGCCCAAACCCGACAGGGAACTATGGCTACACCTTC.

Written as DNA, the CDR3 is TGTGCCAGCAGTTCTCAGGGGGCATCGAATGAGCAGTTCTTC. It is translated as CASSSQGASNEQFF. The chain couples TRBV2 to TRBJ2-1; 8 bases are shared with TRBD1. J gave up 7 bases and V 5 bases, and 7 bases lay outside the gene matches. The germline V gene encodes CDR1 SNHLY and CDR2 FYNNEI. The CDR3 runs to 14 residues.

CDR3 sequence reads: CATSPVLAVQETQYF. The CDR3 region has the DNA TGTGCCACCAGCCCTGTACTAGCGGTCCAAGAGACCCAGTACTTC. The rearrangement links TRBV15 to TRBJ2-5; 8 bases match TRBD2. With 5 bases clipped from V and 1 base from J, the junction kept 6 bases outside the gene matches. The CDR3 loop spans 15 amino acids. Germline V gene sequence: CDR1 LNHNV, CDR2 YYDKDF (reference sequence).

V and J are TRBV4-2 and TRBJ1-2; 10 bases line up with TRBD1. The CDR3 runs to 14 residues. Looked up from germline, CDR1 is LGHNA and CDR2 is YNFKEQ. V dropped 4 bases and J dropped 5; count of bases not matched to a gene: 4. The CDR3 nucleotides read TGTGCCAGCAGCCTGGGGACAGGGGATTATGGCTACACCTTC. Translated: CASSLGTGDYGYTF.

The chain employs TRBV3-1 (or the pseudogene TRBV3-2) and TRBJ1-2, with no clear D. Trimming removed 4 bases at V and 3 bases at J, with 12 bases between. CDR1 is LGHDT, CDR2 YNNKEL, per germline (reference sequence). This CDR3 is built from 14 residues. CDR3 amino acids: CASSPRTVDYGYTF. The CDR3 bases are TGTGCCAGCAGCCCTCGCACAGTGGACTATGGCTACACCTTC.

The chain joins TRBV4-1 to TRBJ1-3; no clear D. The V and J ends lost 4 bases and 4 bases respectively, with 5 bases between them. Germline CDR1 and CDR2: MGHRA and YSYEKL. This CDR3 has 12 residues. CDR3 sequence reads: CASSPRGNTIYF. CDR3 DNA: TGCGCCAGCAGCCCGCGCGGAAACACCATATATTTT.

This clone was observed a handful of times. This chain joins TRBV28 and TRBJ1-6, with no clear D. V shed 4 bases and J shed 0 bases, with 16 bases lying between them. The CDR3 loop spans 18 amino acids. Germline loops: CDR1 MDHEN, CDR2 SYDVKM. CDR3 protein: CASSSPTTTSSYNSPLHF. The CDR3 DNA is TGTGCCAGCAGTTCCCCGACAACCACAAGCTCCTATAATTCACCCCTCCACTTT.